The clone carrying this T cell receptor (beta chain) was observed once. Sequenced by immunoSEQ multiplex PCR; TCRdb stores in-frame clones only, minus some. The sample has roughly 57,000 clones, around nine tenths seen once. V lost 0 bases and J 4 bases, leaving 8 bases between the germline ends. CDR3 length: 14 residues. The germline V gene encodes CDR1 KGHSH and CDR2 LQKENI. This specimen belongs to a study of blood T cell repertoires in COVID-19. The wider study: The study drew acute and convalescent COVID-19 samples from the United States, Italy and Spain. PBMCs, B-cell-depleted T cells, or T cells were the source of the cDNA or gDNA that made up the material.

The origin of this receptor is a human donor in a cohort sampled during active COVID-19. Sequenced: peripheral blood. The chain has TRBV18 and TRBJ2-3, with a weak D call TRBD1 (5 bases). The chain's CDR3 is CASSPPLGADTQYF. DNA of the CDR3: TGTGCCAGCTCACCACCATTAGGGGCAGATACGCAGTATTTT.